This TCR beta chain was profiled in a study of control samples from healthy donors and cancer patients. Measured with immunoSEQ multiplex PCR; TCRdb has only the in-frame clones, and not every one. The sample includes about 92,000 clones, around 80% of them seen just once. The V gene end was trimmed by 4 bases and the J gene end by 0 bases; junction bases not matched to a gene: 14. Germline V gene data show CDR1 as SGHAT and CDR2 as FQNNGV. This CDR3 has 18 amino acids. V and J are TRBV11-2 and TRBJ1-1; 7 bases agree with TRBD1. The clonotype comes from a woman aged 60-70 years in good health. Material for sequencing was blood. CDR3 loop: CASSYPSRGERVNTEAFF. CDR3 sequence (DNA): TGTGCCAGCAGCTACCCCTCCAGGGGGGAACGAGTGAACACTGAAGCTTTCTTT.